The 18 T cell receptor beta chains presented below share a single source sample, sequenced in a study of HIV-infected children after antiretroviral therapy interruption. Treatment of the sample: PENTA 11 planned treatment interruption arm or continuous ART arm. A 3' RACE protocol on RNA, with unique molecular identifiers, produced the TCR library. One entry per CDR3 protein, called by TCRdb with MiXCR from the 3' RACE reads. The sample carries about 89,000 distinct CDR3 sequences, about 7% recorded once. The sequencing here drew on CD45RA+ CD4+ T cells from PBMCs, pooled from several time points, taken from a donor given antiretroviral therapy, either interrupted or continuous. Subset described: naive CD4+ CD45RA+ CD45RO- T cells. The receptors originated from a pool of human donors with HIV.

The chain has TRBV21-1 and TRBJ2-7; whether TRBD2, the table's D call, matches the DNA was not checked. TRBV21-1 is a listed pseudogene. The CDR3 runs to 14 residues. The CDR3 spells CASSATGTSYEQYF. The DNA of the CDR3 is TGTGCCAGCAGCGCCACCGGGACTTCCTACGAGCAGTACTTC.

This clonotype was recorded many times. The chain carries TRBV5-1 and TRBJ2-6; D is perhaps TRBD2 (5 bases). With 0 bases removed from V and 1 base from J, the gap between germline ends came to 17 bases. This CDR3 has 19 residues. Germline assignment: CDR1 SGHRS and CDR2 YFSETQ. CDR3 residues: CASSLARSGLQSGANVLTF. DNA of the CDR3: TGCGCCAGCAGCTTGGCCAGATCCGGACTGCAGTCTGGGGCCAACGTCCTGACTTTC.

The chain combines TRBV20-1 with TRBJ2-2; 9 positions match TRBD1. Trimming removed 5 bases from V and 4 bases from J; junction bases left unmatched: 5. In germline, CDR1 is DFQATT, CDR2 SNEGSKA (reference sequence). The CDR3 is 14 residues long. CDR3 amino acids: CSARTGGSTGELFF. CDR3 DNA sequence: TGCAGTGCTCGAACAGGGGGCAGCACCGGGGAGCTGTTTTTT.

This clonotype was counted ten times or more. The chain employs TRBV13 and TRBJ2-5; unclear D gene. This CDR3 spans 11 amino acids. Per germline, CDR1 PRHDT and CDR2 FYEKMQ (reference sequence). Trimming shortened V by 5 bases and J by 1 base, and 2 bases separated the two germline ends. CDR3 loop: CASSGQETQYF. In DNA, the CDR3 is TGTGCCAGCAGCGGCCAAGAGACCCAGTACTTC.

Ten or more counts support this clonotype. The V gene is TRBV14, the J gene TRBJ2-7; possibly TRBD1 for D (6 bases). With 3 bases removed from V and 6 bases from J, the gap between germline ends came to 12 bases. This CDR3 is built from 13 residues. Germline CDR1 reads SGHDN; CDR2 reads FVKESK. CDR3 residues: CASSHTGRSEQYF. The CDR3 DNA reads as TGTGCCAGCAGCCACACAGGGCGCAGCGAGCAGTACTTC.

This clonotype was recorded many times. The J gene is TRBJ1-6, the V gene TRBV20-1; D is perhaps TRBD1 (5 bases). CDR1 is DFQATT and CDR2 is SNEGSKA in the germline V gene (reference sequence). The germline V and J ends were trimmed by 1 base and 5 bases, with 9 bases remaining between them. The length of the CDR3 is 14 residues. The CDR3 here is CSARVGADNSPLHF. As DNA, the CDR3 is TGCAGTGCTAGAGTAGGGGCGGATAATTCACCCCTCCACTTT.

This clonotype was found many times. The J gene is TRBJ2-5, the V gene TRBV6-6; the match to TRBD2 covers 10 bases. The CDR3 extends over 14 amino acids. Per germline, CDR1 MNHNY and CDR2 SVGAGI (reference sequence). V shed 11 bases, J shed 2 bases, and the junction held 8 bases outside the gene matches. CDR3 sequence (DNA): TGTGCCGCAAGTAGCGGGGGGTCGCAAGAGACCCAGTACTTC. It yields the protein CAASSGGSQETQYF.

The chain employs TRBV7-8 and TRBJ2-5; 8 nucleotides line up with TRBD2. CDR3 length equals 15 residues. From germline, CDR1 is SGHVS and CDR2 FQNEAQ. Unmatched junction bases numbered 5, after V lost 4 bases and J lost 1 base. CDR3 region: CASSSLAGSQETQYF. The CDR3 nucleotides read TGTGCCAGCAGCTCGTTAGCGGGGAGCCAAGAGACCCAGTACTTC.

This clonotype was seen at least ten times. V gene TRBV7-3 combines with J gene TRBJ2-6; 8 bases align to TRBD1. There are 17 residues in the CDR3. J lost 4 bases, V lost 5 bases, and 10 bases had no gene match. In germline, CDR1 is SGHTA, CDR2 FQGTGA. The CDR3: CASSRDRLGRGANVLTF. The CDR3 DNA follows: TGTGCCAGCAGCCGGGACAGGCTTGGGAGAGGGGCCAACGTCCTGACTTTC. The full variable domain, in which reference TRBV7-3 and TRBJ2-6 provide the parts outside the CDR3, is GAGVSQTPSNKVTEKGKYVELRCDPISGHTALYWYRQSLGQGPEFLIYFQGTGAADDSGLPNDRFFAVRPEGSVSTLKIQRTERGDSAVYLCASSRDRLGRGANVLTFGAGSRLTVL.

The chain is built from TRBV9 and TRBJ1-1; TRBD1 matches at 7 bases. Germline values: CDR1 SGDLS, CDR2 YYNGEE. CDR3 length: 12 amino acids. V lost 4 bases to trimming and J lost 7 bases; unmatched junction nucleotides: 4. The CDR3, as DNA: TGTGCCAGCAGCCGGGACAGACTTGAAGCTTTCTTT. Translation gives CASSRDRLEAFF.

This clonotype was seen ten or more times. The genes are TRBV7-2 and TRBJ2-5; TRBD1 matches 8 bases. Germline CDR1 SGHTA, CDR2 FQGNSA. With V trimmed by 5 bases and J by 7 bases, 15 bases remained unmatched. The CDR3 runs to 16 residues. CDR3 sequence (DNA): TGTGCCAGCAGCCATCGACAGGGGACTGGACTCGGGACCCAGTACTTC. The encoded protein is CASSHRQGTGLGTQYF.

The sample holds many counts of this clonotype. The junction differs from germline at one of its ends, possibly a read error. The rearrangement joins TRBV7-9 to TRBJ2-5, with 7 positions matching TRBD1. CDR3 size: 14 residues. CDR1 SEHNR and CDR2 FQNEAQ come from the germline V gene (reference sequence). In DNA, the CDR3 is TGCGCCAGCAGCCCGGGACAGTACCAAGAGACCCAGTACTTC. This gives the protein CASSPGQYQETQYF.

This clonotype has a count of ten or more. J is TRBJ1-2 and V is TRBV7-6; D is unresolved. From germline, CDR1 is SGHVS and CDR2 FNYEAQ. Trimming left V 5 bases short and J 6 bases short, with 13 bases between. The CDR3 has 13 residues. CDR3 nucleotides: TGTGCCAGCAGCCCCCTTCTAGCGAATGGCTACACCTTC. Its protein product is CASSPLLANGYTF.

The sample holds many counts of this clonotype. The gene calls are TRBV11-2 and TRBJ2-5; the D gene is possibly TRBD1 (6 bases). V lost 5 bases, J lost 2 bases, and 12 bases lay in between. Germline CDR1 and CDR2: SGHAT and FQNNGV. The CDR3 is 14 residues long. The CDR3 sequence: CASSQGHYQETQYF. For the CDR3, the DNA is TGTGCCAGCAGCCAGGGACACTATCAAGAGACCCAGTACTTC.

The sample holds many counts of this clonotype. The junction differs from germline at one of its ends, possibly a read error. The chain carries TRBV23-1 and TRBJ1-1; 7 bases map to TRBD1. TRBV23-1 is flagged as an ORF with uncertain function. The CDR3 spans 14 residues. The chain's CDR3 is CASSLRRGRTEVFF. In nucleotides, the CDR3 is TGTGCCAGCAGTCTGCGCAGGGGGAGGACAGAAGTCTTCTTT.

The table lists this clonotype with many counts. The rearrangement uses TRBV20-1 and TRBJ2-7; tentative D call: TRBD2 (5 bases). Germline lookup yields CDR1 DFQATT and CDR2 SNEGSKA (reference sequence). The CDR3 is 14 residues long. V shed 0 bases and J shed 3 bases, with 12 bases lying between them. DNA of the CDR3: TGCAGTGCTAGAGATCTGACGGGGAACTACGAGCAGTACTTC. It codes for CSARDLTGNYEQYF.

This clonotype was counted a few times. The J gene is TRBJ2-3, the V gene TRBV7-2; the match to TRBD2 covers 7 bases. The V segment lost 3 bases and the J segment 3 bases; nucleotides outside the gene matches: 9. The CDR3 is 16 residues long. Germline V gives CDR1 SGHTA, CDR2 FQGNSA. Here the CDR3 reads CASSFSGGIMTDTQYF. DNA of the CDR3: TGTGCCAGCAGCTTTTCGGGGGGAATAATGACAGATACGCAGTATTTT.

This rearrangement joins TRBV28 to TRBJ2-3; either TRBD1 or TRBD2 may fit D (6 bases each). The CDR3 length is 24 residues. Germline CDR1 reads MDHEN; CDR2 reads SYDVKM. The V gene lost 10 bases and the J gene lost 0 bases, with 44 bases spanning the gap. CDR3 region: CATAGSWLAGLFTGKDLSTDTQYF. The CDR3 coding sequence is TGTGCCACCGCGGGCTCTTGGCTTGCGGGGTTGTTTACAGGGAAGGACCTTAGCACAGATACGCAGTATTTT.